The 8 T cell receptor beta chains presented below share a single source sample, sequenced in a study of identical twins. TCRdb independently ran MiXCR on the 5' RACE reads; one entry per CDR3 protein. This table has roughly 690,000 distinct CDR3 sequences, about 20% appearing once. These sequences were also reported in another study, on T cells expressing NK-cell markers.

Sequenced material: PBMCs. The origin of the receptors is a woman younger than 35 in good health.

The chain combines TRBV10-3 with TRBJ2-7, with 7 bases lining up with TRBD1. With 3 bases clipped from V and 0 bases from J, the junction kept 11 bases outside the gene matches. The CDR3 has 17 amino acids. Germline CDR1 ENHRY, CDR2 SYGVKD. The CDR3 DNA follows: TGTGCCATCAGTGAAATTGCTAAGACAGGGAGCTCCTACGAGCAGTACTTC. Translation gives CAISEIAKTGSSYEQYF.

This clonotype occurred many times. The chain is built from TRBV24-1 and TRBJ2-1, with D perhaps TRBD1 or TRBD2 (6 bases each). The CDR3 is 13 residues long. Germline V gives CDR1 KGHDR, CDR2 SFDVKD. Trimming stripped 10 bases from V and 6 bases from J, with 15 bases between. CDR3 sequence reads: CATGGPTSNEQFF. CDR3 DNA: TGTGCCACAGGGGGGCCGACGAGCAATGAGCAGTTCTTC.

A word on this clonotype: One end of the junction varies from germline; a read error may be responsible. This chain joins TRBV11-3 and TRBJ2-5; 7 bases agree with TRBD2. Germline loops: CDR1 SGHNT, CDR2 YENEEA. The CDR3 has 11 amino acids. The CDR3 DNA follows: TGTGCCAGCAGCTTCAACGGGGGGTTGAACTTC. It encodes CASSFNGGLNF. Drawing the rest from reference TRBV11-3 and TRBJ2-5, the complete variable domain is EAGVVQSPRYKIIEKKQPVAFWCNPISGHNTLYWYLQNLGQGPELLIRYENEEAVDDSQLPKDRFSAERLKGVDSTLKIQPAELGDSAVYLCASSFNGGLNFGPGTRLLVL.

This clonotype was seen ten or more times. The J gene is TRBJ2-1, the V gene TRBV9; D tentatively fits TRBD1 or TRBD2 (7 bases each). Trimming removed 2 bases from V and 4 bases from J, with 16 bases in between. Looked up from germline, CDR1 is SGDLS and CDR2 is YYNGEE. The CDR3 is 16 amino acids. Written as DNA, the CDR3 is TGTGCCAGCAGCGTTGGGGAGGGGGCGGGTTACAATGAGCAGTTCTTC. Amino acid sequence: CASSVGEGAGYNEQFF.

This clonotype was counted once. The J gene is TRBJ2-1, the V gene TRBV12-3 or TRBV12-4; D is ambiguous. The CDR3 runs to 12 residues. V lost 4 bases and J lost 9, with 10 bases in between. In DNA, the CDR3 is TGTGCCAGCAGTTCCTACTTTGGTGAGCAGTTCTTC. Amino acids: CASSSYFGEQFF.

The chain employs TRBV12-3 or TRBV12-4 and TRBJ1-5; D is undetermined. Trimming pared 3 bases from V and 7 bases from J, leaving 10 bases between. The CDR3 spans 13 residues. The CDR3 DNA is TGTGCCAGCAGTTTTACCCATGGGCAGCCCCAGCATTTT. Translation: CASSFTHGQPQHF.

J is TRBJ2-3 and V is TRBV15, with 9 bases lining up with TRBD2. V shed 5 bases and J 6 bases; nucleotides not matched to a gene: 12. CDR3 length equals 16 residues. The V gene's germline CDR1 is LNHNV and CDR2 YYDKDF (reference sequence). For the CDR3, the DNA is TGTGCCACCAGCCCCCAAGGCGGGGGGGGCGGGGATACGCAGTATTTT. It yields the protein CATSPQGGGGGDTQYF. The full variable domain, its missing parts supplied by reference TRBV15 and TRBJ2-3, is DAMVIQNPRYQVTQFGKPVTLSCSQTLNHNVMYWYQQKSSQAPKLLFHYYDKDFNNEADTPDNFQSRRPNTSFCFLDIRSPGLGDTAMYLCATSPQGGGGGDTQYFGPGTRLTVL.

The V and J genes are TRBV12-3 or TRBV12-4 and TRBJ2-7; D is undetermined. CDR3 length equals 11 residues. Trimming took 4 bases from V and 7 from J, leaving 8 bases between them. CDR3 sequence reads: CASSSRWEQYF. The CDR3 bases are TGTGCCAGCAGTTCTCGATGGGAGCAGTACTTC.